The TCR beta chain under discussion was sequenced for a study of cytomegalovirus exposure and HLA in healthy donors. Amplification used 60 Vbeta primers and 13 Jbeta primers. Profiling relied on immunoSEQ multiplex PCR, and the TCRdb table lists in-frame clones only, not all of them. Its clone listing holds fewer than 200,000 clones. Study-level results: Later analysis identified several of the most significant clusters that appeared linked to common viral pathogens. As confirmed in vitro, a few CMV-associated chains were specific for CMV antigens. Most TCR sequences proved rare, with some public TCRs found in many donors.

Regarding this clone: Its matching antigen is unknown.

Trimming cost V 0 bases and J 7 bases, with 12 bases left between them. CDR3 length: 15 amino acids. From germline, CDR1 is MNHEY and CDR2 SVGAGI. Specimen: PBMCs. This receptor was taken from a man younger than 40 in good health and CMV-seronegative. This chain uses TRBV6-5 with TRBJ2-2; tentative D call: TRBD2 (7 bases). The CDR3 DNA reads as TGTGCCAGCAGTTACTCGGGGGGGGGCCACGGGGAGCTGTTTTTT. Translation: CASSYSGGGHGELFF.